This TCR beta chain was profiled in a study of neurological immune-mediated disorders. This clonotype appeared many times. Preparation of the unsorted libraries drew on 2 million PBMCs stored at -80 C. TCRdb re-called the 5' RACE reads with MiXCR, one entry per CDR3 protein. The sample lists approximately 37,000 distinct CDR3 sequences; 3.5% to 4% were seen once. CDR3 size: 12 residues. V was trimmed by 5 bases and J by 0 bases, leaving 2 bases between them. The source of this sequence is a man younger than 40 with multiple sclerosis. The sequencing input was PBMCs. The gene calls are TRBV12-3 or TRBV12-4 and TRBJ1-3; no clear D. The CDR3 loop is CASSPSGNTIYF. The CDR3 DNA is TGTGCCAGCAGTCCCTCTGGAAACACCATATATTTT.